The clone carrying this T cell receptor (beta chain) turned up a few times. V was pared by 6 bases and J by 9 bases, with 18 bases between. CDR1 and CDR2 from the germline V gene are MGHDK and SYGVNS. This CDR3 is 14 amino acids long. This record comes from a study of patients and donors after allogeneic stem cell transplantation. TCRdb re-called the RT-PCR reads through MiXCR, storing one row per CDR3 protein. Among about a million distinct CDR3 sequences listed, approximately 19% were seen once. The receptor was isolated from a human donor who was either an allogeneic HSCT recipient or a stem cell or donor lymphocyte infusion donor (not recorded which). It is not recorded whose cells these are; they may come from a transplant donor. V and J are TRBV25-1 and TRBJ2-1; a weak D match, TRBD1 (5 bases). The specimen sequenced was blood, either unsorted or a sorted T cell fraction (not recorded which). The CDR3 DNA is TGTGCCAGCAGGGGGTTGGGGCCGTCGGGTGAGCAGTTCTTC. It is translated as CASRGLGPSGEQFF.